What follows are 4 T cell receptor beta chains derived from one specimen sequenced in a study of blood T cell repertoires in COVID-19. TCRdb keeps only in-frame clones here, not all; method: immunoSEQ multiplex PCR. The table lists about 36,000 clones, approximately 78% of them singletons, with under 45% in the top ten. Material: peripheral blood. The receptors derive from a human donor in a cohort sampled during active or convalescent COVID-19. The donor label of this sample is uncertain.

This rearrangement joins TRBV5-1 to TRBJ2-1, with no clear D. The germline CDR1 and CDR2 sequences are SGHRS and YFSETQ. Trimming stripped 0 bases from V and 9 bases from J, with 10 bases between. The length of the CDR3 is 13 residues. Here the CDR3 reads CASSLVLSLEQFF. The CDR3, as DNA: TGCGCCAGCAGCTTGGTGCTAAGTCTTGAGCAGTTCTTC. Combining the CDR3 with reference TRBV5-1 and TRBJ2-1 gives the whole variable domain KAGVTQTPRYLIKTRGQQVTLSCSPISGHRSVSWYQQTPGQGLQFLFEYFSETQRNKGNFPGRFSGRQFSNSRSEMNVSTLELGDSALYLCASSLVLSLEQFFGPGTRLTVL.

This clone has more than one count but fewer than ten. The chain employs TRBV9 and TRBJ1-6; 8 bases map to TRBD1. V dropped 0 bases and J dropped 6; count of bases not matched to a gene: 2. CDR1 is SGDLS and CDR2 is YYNGEE in the germline V gene. The CDR3 spans 15 residues. The CDR3 nucleotides read TGTGCCAGCAGCGTAGGAGACAGGGGTAATTCACCCCTCCACTTT. Protein product: CASSVGDRGNSPLHF.

The chain is built from TRBV19 and TRBJ2-7; TRBD2 matches at 13 bases. The CDR3 runs 16 residues. The germline gives CDR1 LNHDA, CDR2 SQIVND (reference sequence). Germline trimming cut 5 bases from V and 1 base from J; bases unmatched to any gene: 5. CDR3 in amino acids: CASSPRGLAGSYEQYF. CDR3 nucleotide sequence: TGTGCCAGTAGTCCACGGGGACTAGCGGGGTCCTACGAGCAGTACTTC.

This rearrangement joins TRBV18 to TRBJ2-5; 7 positions agree with TRBD2. Trimming took 6 bases from V and 2 from J; bases not matched to a gene: 9. Germline V gene sequence: CDR1 KGHSH, CDR2 LQKENI. This CDR3 has 15 residues. The chain's CDR3 is CASSPRASGQETQYF. In DNA form, the CDR3 reads TGTGCCAGCTCCCCCCGGGCTAGCGGACAAGAGACCCAGTACTTC.